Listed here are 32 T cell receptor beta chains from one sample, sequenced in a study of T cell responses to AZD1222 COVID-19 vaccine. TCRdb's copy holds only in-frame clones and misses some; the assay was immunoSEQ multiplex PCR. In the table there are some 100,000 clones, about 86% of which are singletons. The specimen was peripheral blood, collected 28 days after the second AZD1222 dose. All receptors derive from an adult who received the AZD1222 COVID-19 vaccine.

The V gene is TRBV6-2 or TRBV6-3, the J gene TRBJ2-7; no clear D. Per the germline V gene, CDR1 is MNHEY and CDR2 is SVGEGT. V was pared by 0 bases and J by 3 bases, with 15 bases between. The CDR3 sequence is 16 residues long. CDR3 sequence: CASSYSVGRQNYEQYF. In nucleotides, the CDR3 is TGTGCCAGCAGTTACTCTGTCGGCAGGCAGAACTACGAGCAGTACTTC.

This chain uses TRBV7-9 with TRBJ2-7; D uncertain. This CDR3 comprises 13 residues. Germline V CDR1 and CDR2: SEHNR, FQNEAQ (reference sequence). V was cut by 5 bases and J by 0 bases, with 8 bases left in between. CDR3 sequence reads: CASSVPSSYEQYF. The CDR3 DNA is TGTGCCAGCAGCGTCCCGAGCTCCTACGAGCAGTACTTC.

The CDR3: CASSQSRDSYGYTF. CDR3 nucleotides: TGTGCCAGCAGCCAGAGCCGGGACAGCTATGGCTACACCTTC. This chain links TRBV6-5 with TRBJ1-2; TRBD1 agrees at 7 bases. The germline V gene encodes CDR1 MNHEY and CDR2 SVGAGI. This CDR3 contains 14 residues. Trimming at V came to 6 bases and at J to 4 bases, leaving 8 bases not matched to a gene.

DNA of the CDR3: TGTGCCTGGAGTGTTAAGTACAGCCCTCGAAGGGGCACCTTC. This gives the protein CAWSVKYSPRRGTF. The chain couples TRBV30 to TRBJ1-2; TRBD1 is a possible D gene (5 bases). This CDR3 has 14 residues. Germline CDR1 reads GTSNPN; CDR2 reads SVGIG (reference sequence). Between the trimmed V and J ends, which lost 0 bases and 13 bases, there was a span of 21 bases.

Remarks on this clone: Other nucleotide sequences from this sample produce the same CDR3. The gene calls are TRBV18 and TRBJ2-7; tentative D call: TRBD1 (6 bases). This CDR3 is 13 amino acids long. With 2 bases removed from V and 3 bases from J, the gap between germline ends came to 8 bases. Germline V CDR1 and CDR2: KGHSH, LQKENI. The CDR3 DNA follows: TGTGCCAGCTCACCAGGACAGCTCTACGAGCAGTACTTC. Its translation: CASSPGQLYEQYF.

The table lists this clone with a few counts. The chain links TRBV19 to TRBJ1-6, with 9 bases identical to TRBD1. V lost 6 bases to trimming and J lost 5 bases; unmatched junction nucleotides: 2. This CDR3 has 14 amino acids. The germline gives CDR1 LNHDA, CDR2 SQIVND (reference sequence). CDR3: CASSHRGHNSPLHF. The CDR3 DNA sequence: TGTGCCAGTAGCCACAGGGGGCATAATTCACCCCTCCACTTT.

CDR3 amino acids: CASSQFKGANYGYTF. CDR3 coding DNA: TGTGCCAGCAGCCAATTTAAGGGGGCCAACTATGGCTACACCTTC. The chain links TRBV3-1 (or the pseudogene TRBV3-2) to TRBJ1-2; 7 bases align to TRBD1. The CDR3 loop spans 15 amino acids. The V gene's germline CDR1 is LGHDT and CDR2 YNNKEL (reference sequence). V lost 2 bases to trimming and J lost 2 bases; unmatched junction nucleotides: 5.

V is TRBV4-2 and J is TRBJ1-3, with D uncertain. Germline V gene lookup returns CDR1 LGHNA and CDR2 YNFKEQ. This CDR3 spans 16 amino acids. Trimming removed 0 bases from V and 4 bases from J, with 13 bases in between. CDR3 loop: CASSQDGQNLGNTIYF. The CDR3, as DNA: TGTGCCAGCAGCCAAGATGGGCAGAACCTGGGAAACACCATATATTTT.

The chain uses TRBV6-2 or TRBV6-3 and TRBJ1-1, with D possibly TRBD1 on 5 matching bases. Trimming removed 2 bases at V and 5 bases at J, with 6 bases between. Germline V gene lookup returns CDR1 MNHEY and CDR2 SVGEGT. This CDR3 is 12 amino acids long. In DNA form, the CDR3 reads TGTGCCAGCAGTTACGGGGGGACTGAAGCTTTCTTT. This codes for CASSYGGTEAFF.

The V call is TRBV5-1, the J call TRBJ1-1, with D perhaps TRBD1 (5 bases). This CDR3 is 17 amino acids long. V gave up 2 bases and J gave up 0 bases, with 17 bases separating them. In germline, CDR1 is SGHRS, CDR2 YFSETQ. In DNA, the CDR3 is TGCGCCAGCAGCTTTAGGAAGACAGATAGTTTGAACACTGAAGCTTTCTTT. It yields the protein CASSFRKTDSLNTEAFF.

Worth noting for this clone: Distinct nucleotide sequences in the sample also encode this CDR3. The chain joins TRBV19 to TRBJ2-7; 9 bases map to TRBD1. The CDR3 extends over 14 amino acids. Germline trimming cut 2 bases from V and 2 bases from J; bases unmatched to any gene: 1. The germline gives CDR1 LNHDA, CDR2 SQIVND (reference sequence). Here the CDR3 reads CASSIRDRAYEQYF. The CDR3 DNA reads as TGTGCCAGTAGTATAAGGGACAGGGCCTACGAGCAGTACTTC.

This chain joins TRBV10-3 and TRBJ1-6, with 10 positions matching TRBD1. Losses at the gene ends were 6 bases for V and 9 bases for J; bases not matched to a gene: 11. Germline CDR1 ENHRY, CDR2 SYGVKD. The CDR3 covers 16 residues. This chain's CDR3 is CAISQGRGQGTSPLHF. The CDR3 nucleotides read TGTGCCATCAGCCAAGGAAGGGGACAGGGGACTTCACCCCTCCACTTT.

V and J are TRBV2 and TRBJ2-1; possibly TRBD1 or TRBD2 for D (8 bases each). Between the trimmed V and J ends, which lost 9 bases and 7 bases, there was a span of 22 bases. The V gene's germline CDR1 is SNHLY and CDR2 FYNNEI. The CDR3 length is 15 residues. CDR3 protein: CASHDSGTGWNEQFF. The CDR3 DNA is TGTGCCAGTCACGATAGCGGGACAGGTTGGAATGAGCAGTTCTTC.

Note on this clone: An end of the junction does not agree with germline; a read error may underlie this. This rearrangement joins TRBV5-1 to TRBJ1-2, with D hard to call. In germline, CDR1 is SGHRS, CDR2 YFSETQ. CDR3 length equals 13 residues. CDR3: CASSAHHNDGYTF. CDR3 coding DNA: TGCGCCAGCAGCGCCCATCATAACGATGGCTACACCTTC.

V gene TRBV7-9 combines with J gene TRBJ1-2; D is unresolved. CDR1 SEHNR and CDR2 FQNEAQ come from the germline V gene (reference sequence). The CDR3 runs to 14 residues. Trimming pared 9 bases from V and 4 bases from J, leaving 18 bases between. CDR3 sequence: CASSGRASRYGYTF. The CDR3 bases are TGTGCCAGTAGCGGGAGGGCCAGCCGCTATGGCTACACCTTC.

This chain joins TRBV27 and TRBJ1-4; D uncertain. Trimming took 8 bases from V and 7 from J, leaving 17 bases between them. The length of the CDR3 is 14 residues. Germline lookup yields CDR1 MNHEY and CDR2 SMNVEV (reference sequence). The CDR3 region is CASGLSYSGEKLFF. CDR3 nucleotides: TGTGCCAGCGGCCTGTCTTATTCGGGTGAAAAACTGTTTTTT.

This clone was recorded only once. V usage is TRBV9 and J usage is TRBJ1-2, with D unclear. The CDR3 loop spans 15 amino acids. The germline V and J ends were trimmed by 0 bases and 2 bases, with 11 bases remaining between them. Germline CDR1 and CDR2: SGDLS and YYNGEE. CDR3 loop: CASSVGPSSNYGYTF. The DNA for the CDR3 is TGTGCCAGCAGCGTAGGACCCAGTTCCAACTATGGCTACACCTTC.

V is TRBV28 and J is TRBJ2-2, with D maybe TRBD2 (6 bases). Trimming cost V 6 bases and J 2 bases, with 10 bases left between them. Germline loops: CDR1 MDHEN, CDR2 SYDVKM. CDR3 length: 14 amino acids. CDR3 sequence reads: CASRDGGNTGELFF. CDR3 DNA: TGTGCCAGCAGAGACGGGGGAAACACCGGGGAGCTGTTTTTT.

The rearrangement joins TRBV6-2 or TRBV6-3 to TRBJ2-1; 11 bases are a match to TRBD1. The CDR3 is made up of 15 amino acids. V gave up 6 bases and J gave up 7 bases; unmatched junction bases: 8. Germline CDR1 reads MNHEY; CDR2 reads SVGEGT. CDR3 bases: TGTGCCAGCAGCTGGACAGGGGGCGTTGGAAATGAGCAGTTCTTC. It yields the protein CASSWTGGVGNEQFF.

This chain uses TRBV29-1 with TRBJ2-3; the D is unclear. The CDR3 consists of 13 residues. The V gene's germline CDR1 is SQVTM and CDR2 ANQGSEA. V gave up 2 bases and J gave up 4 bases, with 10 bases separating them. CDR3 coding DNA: TGCAGCGTTGAAATTAGGTTCCCAGATACGCAGTATTTT. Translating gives CSVEIRFPDTQYF.

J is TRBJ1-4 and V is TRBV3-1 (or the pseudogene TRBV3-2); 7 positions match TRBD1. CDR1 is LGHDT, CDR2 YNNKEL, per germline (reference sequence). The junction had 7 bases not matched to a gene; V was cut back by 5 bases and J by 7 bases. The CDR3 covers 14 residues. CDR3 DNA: TGTGCCAGCAGCGTAGCACAGGGGACTGAAAAACTGTTTTTT. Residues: CASSVAQGTEKLFF.

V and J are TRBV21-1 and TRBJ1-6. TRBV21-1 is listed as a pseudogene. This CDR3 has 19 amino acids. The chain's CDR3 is CASSKGLSGSSSYNSPLHF. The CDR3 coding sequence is TGTGCCAGCAGCAAAGGTCTGTCCGGATCCAGCTCCTATAATTCACCCCTCCACTTT.

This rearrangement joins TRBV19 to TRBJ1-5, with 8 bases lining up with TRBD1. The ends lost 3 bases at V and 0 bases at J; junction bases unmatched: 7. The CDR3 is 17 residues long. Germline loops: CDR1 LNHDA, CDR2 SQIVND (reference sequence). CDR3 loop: CASSIQGAKSSNQPQHF. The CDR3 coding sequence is TGTGCCAGTAGTATTCAGGGGGCGAAATCTAGCAATCAGCCCCAGCATTTT.

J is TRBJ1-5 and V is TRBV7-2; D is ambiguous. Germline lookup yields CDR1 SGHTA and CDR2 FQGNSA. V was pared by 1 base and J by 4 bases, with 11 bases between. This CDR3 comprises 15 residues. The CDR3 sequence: CASSLGGQPNQPQHF. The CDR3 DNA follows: TGTGCCAGCAGCTTAGGAGGTCAACCTAATCAGCCCCAGCATTTT.

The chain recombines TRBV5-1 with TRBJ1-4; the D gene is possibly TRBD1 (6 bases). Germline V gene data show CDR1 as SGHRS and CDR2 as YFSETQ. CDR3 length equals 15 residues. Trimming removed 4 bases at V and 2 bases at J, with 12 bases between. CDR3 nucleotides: TGCGCCAGCAGCCCCACAGGGATGACTAATGAAAAACTGTTTTTT. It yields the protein CASSPTGMTNEKLFF.

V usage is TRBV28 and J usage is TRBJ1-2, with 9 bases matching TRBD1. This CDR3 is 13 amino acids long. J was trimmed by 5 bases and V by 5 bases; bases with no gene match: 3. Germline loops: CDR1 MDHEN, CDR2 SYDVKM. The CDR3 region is CASSGGQGYGYTF. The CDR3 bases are TGTGCCAGCAGTGGGGGACAGGGATATGGCTACACCTTC.

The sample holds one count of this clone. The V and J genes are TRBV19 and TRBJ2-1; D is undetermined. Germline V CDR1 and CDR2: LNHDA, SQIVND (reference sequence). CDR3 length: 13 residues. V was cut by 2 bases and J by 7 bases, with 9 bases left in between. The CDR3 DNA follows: TGTGCCAGTAGTATAAATGGGGTAAATGAGCAGTTCTTC. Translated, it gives CASSINGVNEQFF.

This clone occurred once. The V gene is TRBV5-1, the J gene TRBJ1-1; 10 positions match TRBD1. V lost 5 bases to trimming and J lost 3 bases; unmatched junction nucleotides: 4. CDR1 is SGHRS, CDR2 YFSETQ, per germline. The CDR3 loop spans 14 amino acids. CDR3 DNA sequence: TGCGCCAGCAGACAGACAGGGGGCGACACTGAAGCTTTCTTT. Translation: CASRQTGGDTEAFF.

CDR3 region: CASGSGASGSYNEQFF. CDR3 DNA: TGCGCCAGCGGGTCAGGAGCTAGCGGGTCTTACAATGAGCAGTTCTTC. The chain uses TRBV5-1 and TRBJ2-1, with 8 bases that match TRBD2. This CDR3 is 16 amino acids long. Germline CDR1 is SGHRS and CDR2 is YFSETQ. The trim removed 7 bases at V and 4 bases at J, leaving 13 bases unmatched.

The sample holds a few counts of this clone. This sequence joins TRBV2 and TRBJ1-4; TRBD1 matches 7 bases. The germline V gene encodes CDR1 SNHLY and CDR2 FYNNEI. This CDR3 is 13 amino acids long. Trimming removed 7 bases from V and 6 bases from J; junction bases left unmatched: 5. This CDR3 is CASTGTVDEKLFF. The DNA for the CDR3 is TGTGCCAGCACCGGGACAGTAGATGAAAAACTGTTTTTT.

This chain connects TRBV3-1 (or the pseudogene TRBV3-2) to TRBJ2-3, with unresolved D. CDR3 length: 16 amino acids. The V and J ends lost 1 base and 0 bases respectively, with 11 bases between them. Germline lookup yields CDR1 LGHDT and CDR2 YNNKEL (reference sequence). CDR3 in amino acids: CASSQGFGSSTDTQYF. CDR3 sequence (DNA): TGTGCCAGCAGCCAAGGCTTCGGGTCTAGCACAGATACGCAGTATTTT.

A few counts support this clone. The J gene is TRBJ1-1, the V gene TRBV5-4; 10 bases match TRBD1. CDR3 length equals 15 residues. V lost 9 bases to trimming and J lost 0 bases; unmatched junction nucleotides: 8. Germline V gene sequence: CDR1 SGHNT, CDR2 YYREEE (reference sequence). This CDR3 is CATGGTGALNTEAFF. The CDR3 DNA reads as TGTGCCACTGGGGGGACAGGGGCTCTGAACACTGAAGCTTTCTTT.